Presented here are 2 T cell receptor beta chains from one specimen sequenced in a study of shared clonotypes between healthy human individuals. Clones were read by immunoSEQ multiplex PCR, and TCRdb kept only the in-frame ones, dropping some. The sample lists 600,000 to 750,000 clones, about two thirds occurring once. The sequenced material came from memory CD4+ T cells sorted from blood. Noted subset: CD45RA-negative fraction. The receptors here all came from a woman aged 25 to 39 in good health.

The chain joins TRBV5-1 to TRBJ2-2; 11 positions match TRBD2. The ends lost 2 bases at V and 5 bases at J; junction bases unmatched: 5. Germline V gene data show CDR1 as SGHRS and CDR2 as YFSETQ. The CDR3 totals 16 residues. The DNA of the CDR3 is TGCGCCAGCAGCTTAATGGGACTAGCGGTTACCGGGGAGCTGTTTTTT. The encoded protein is CASSLMGLAVTGELFF.

The V gene is TRBV28, the J gene TRBJ2-7; D ambiguous. The V gene's germline CDR1 is MDHEN and CDR2 SYDVKM. The CDR3 consists of 13 residues. Deletions cut 1 base from V and 3 bases from J, with 7 bases between. The CDR3 here is CASSLYLIYEQYF. In nucleotides, the CDR3 is TGTGCCAGCAGTTTATATTTGATCTACGAGCAGTACTTC. Based on the CDR3 plus reference TRBV28 and TRBJ2-7, the full variable domain is DVKVTQSSRYLVKRTGEKVFLECVQDMDHENMFWYRQDPGLGLRLIYFSYDVKMKEKGDIPEGYSVSREKKERFSLILESASTNQTSMYLCASSLYLIYEQYFGPGTRLTVT.